This T cell receptor beta chain was recovered during a study of T-cell memory formation after mild COVID-19. As for this clonotype: The antigen remains undetermined.

TCRdb redid the calling of the 5' RACE reads with MiXCR, one entry per CDR3 protein. Seen here are 500,000 to 550,000 distinct CDR3 sequences, roughly 21% observed once, and the top ten hold about 12%. This CDR3 region has 20 residues. Trimming at V came to 5 bases and at J to 0 bases, leaving 11 bases not matched to a gene. Broader study findings: Pre-infection memory already had some responding clones, implying cross-reactive memory joined.

The sequence came from an adult woman who had mild COVID-19 (a few samples of this study predate the infection). Cell type and time point are not known. The chain has TRBV12-3 or TRBV12-4 and TRBJ2-4, with 15 bases fitting TRBD2. The sequenced sample was PBMCs or a T cell subset sorted from them (not recorded which). The DNA for the CDR3 is TGTGCCAGCAGTCCAGGACTAGCGGGAGGGTTTTACGTAGCCAAAAACATTCAGTACTTC. This encodes CASSPGLAGGFYVAKNIQYF.